The next 27 T cell receptor beta chains were all read from a single sample in a study of blood T cells in healthy people across ages (dated by TCRdb to between 2014 and 2016). Libraries were built with 5' RACE. Sequencing took place on an Illumina HiSeq 2500. A second about 7 to 11 cycle PCR used a sample-barcoded 5' primer and a J-beta primer mix. In-frame beta chains were kept once TCRdb had trimmed the public reads at Q25 with fastp and called clones with MiXCR. Every distinct CDR3 protein forms one entry, paired with its most common genes and DNA. The table for this sample lists about 970,000 distinct CDR3 sequences; roughly half of them were counted only once. The top ten hold 20% to 25% of the sample. Material: blood. The receptors originated from a woman aged 55-69 years in good health.

Points on this clonotype: Possible read error: a much larger clone is one base away. The CDR3 DNA reads TGTGCCAGCAGCGTAGGCGGGAGGGCGGAGACCCAGTACTTC. It encodes CASSVGGRAETQYF. The genes are TRBV7-2 and TRBJ2-7, with 9 bases lining up with TRBD2. TRBJ2-5 explains the end of the DNA better; the J call may be wrong. This CDR3 contains 14 residues. Germline V gives CDR1 SGHTA, CDR2 FQGNSA.

The V and J genes are TRBV3-1 and TRBJ2-1; possibly TRBD2 for D (6 bases). This CDR3 region has 13 residues. Germline assignment: CDR1 LGHDT and CDR2 YNNKEL (reference sequence). V was trimmed by 3 bases and J by 5 bases, leaving 8 bases between them. CDR3 protein: CASSHGTHNEQFF. In DNA form, the CDR3 reads TGTGCCAGCAGCCATGGGACTCACAATGAGCAGTTCTTC.

This chain's CDR3 is CASSPRVGMMRSSNQPQHF. The CDR3 coding sequence is TGTGCCAGCAGCCCCCGGGTCGGAATGATGCGGTCTAGCAATCAGCCCCAGCATTTT. V usage is TRBV6-1 and J usage is TRBJ1-5; D unresolved. This CDR3 has 19 amino acids. The V gene's germline CDR1 is MNHNS and CDR2 SASEGT. V lost 6 bases, J lost 0 bases, and 24 bases lay in between.

This clonotype has just a few counts. This chain uses TRBV6-6 with TRBJ2-3; D is unclear. Germline CDR1 is MNHNY and CDR2 is SVGAGI (reference sequence). The V and J ends lost 2 bases and 2 bases respectively, with 8 bases between them. The CDR3 extends over 14 amino acids. CDR3 in amino acids: CASSYPDPTDTQYF. Written as DNA, the CDR3 is TGTGCCAGCAGTTACCCAGACCCCACAGATACGCAGTATTTT.

This sequence joins TRBV28 and TRBJ1-1; D is perhaps TRBD1 (5 bases). This CDR3 is built from 13 residues. V dropped 5 bases and J dropped 7 bases, with 14 bases sitting between them. CDR1 and CDR2 (germline): MDHEN, SYDVKM. CDR3 protein: CASSADSSIEAFF. CDR3 nucleotides: TGTGCCAGCAGTGCCGACAGCTCCATTGAAGCTTTCTTT. The complete variable domain, with remaining parts taken from reference TRBV28 and TRBJ1-1, reads DVKVTQSSRYLVKRTGEKVFLECVQDMDHENMFWYRQDPGLGLRLIYFSYDVKMKEKGDIPEGYSVSREKKERFSLILESASTNQTSMYLCASSADSSIEAFFGQGTRLTVV.

The chain links TRBV2 to TRBJ2-1; D is undetermined. V was cut by 2 bases and J by 10 bases, with 15 bases left in between. CDR3 length equals 14 residues. The germline CDR1 and CDR2 sequences are SNHLY and FYNNEI. CDR3 sequence: CASSEMTLWGEQFF. CDR3 coding DNA: TGTGCCAGCAGTGAAATGACCCTTTGGGGAGAGCAGTTCTTC. The variable domain in full, completed from reference TRBV2 and TRBJ2-1, reads EPEVTQTPSHQVTQMGQEVILRCVPISNHLYFYWYRQILGQKVEFLVSFYNNEISEKSEIFDDQFSVERPDGSNFTLKIRSTKLEDSAMYFCASSEMTLWGEQFFGPGTRLTVL.

The rearrangement joins TRBV6-1 to TRBJ2-3; 14 positions match TRBD2. The trim removed 1 base at V and 4 bases at J, leaving 1 base unmatched. The CDR3 runs to 16 residues. Germline V lookup: CDR1 MNHNS, CDR2 SASEGT. The CDR3 nucleotides read TGTGCCAGCAGTGAAGAGGGACTAGCGGGAGCAGATACGCAGTATTTT. Protein sequence: CASSEEGLAGADTQYF.

This clonotype was seen more than once but under ten times. The chain combines TRBV27 with TRBJ2-1, with no clear D. The germline CDR1 and CDR2 sequences are MNHEY and SMNVEV (reference sequence). The V and J ends lost 4 bases and 0 bases respectively, with 10 bases between them. This CDR3 is built from 15 residues. The CDR3 here is CASSSVRSSYNEQFF. The CDR3 DNA reads TGTGCCAGCAGTTCTGTCCGAAGCTCCTACAATGAGCAGTTCTTC.

The V call is TRBV6-6, the J call TRBJ2-7; a weak D match, TRBD1 (5 bases). The CDR3 extends over 13 amino acids. The V end was cut by 6 bases, the J end by 3 bases, with 12 bases between. Germline V gene lookup returns CDR1 MNHNY and CDR2 SVGAGI (reference sequence). In DNA, the CDR3 is TGTGCCAGCAGCGACAGCGTTAACTACGAGCAGTACTTC. It codes for CASSDSVNYEQYF.

In this sample, this clonotype turned up a few times. The rearrangement links TRBV25-1 to TRBJ2-3, with D unclear. The ends were cut back, 2 bases at V and 2 bases at J, with 14 bases in the middle. This CDR3 has 16 residues. Germline CDR1 MGHDK, CDR2 SYGVNS. The CDR3 sequence is CASSEAVVTITDTQYF. In DNA, the CDR3 is TGTGCCAGCAGTGAAGCGGTAGTCACCATCACAGATACGCAGTATTTT.

This clonotype was seen once. J is TRBJ2-7 and V is TRBV5-6; TRBD1 matches at 7 bases. Near its end, the DNA agrees better with TRBJ2-5, so the J call may be wrong. The CDR3 sequence is 15 residues long. CDR1 and CDR2 from the germline V gene are SGHDT and YYEEEE. CDR3 DNA: TGTGCCAGCAGTTTTGGTGTCGGGACAGAAGAGACCCAGTACTTC. Translation gives CASSFGVGTEETQYF.

The chain links TRBV5-1 to TRBJ1-2, with 7 positions matching TRBD1. This CDR3 region has 14 residues. In germline, CDR1 is SGHRS, CDR2 YFSETQ. Trimming cost V 0 bases and J 2 bases; bases outside gene matches: 1. The DNA of the CDR3 is TGCGCCAGCAGCTTGGTGGGACAGAACTATGGCTACACCTTC. The encoded protein is CASSLVGQNYGYTF. Complete variable domain (other parts from reference TRBV5-1 and TRBJ1-2): KAGVTQTPRYLIKTRGQQVTLSCSPISGHRSVSWYQQTPGQGLQFLFEYFSETQRNKGNFPGRFSGRQFSNSRSEMNVSTLELGDSALYLCASSLVGQNYGYTFGSGTRLTVV.

The V and J genes are TRBV20-1 and TRBJ1-4; unclear D gene. Trimming shortened V by 4 bases and J by 8 bases, and 11 bases separated the two germline ends. Germline V gene lookup returns CDR1 DFQATT and CDR2 SNEGSKA (reference sequence). This CDR3 is 12 amino acids long. The CDR3 nucleotides are TGCAGTGCTATCAGGTCTCGGGAAAAACTGTTTTTT. It yields the protein CSAIRSREKLFF.

The chain couples TRBV7-2 to TRBJ2-4, with D possibly matching TRBD2 (5 bases). Germline V gives CDR1 SGHTA, CDR2 FQGNSA. Between the trimmed V and J ends, which lost 4 bases and 0 bases, there was a span of 7 bases. The CDR3 extends over 14 amino acids. CDR3 loop: CASSSGLAKNIQYF. CDR3 bases: TGTGCCAGCAGCTCCGGACTAGCCAAAAACATTCAGTACTTC. Full variable domain (rest looked up from reference TRBV7-2 and TRBJ2-4): GAGVSQSPSNKVTEKGKDVELRCDPISGHTALYWYRQSLGQGLEFLIYFQGNSAPDKSGLPSDRFSAERTGGSVSTLTIQRTQQEDSAVYLCASSSGLAKNIQYFGAGTRLSVL.

This clonotype has just a few counts. The genes are TRBV20-1 and TRBJ1-2, with D possibly matching TRBD1 (5 bases). Per the germline V gene, CDR1 is DFQATT and CDR2 is SNEGSKA (reference sequence). Trimming left V 3 bases short and J 5 bases short, with 10 bases between. The CDR3 extends over 12 amino acids. The CDR3 sequence: CSASQGLYGYTF. CDR3 nucleotides: TGCAGTGCTAGTCAGGGTCTTTATGGCTACACCTTC.

The V and J genes are TRBV20-1 and TRBJ2-2; a possible D gene is TRBD1 (5 bases). V was shortened by 1 base and J by 8 bases, with 11 bases between the two germline ends. Germline CDR1 and CDR2: DFQATT and SNEGSKA (reference sequence). This CDR3 has 13 residues. The DNA of the CDR3 is TGCAGTGCTAGAGCAGGGTGGCAGGGGGAGCTGTTTTTT. Protein: CSARAGWQGELFF.

The chain links TRBV27 to TRBJ1-4, with 7 bases fitting TRBD1. The V gene end was trimmed by 8 bases and the J gene end by 13 bases; junction bases not matched to a gene: 16. The CDR3 spans 14 residues. Germline V lookup: CDR1 MNHEY, CDR2 SMNVEV (reference sequence). CDR3: CASGGTASLVGLFF. CDR3 bases: TGTGCCAGCGGGGGGACAGCGTCATTAGTCGGACTGTTTTTT.

The chain uses TRBV6-1 and TRBJ1-4; D may be TRBD1 (5 bases). This CDR3 is 15 amino acids long. V lost 5 bases and J 7 bases, leaving 17 bases between the germline ends. Germline loops: CDR1 MNHNS, CDR2 SASEGT. The CDR3 protein is CASSLPPGVGEKLFF. The CDR3 region has the DNA TGTGCCAGCAGTCTCCCTCCGGGGGTGGGTGAAAAACTGTTTTTT.

This chain links TRBV29-1 with TRBJ2-7; possibly TRBD1 or TRBD2 for D (5 bases each). Germline V gene data show CDR1 as SQVTM and CDR2 as ANQGSEA. Trimming took 3 bases from V and 7 from J, leaving 19 bases between them. This CDR3 contains 14 residues. CDR3 region: CSVDGTGQGGEQYF. The CDR3 DNA reads as TGCAGCGTTGACGGGACGGGGCAGGGCGGTGAGCAGTACTTC.

The CDR3 sequence: CASSLGQGSSYTF. CDR3 DNA sequence: TGTGCCAGCAGCTTGGGACAGGGGAGTAGCTACACCTTC. The chain employs TRBV7-9 and TRBJ1-2, with 10 bases lining up with TRBD1. Germline V gene sequence: CDR1 SEHNR, CDR2 FQNEAQ (reference sequence). The CDR3 has 13 residues. The trim removed 3 bases at V and 9 bases at J, leaving 4 bases unmatched.

This chain joins TRBV4-3 and TRBJ1-5, with D unclear. The CDR3 totals 17 residues. The germline V gene encodes CDR1 LGHNA and CDR2 YSLEER. V was trimmed by 0 bases and J by 5 bases, leaving 17 bases between them. In DNA, the CDR3 is TGCGCCAGCAGCCAAGAGGTTCGTAGGACCGCCTATCAGCCCCAGCATTTT. The encoded protein is CASSQEVRRTAYQPQHF.

The chain has TRBV15 and TRBJ2-7, with a tentative D call TRBD2 (6 bases). Germline V lookup: CDR1 LNHNV, CDR2 YYDKDF (reference sequence). Trimming shortened V by 4 bases and J by 2 bases, and 15 bases separated the two germline ends. The CDR3 extends over 15 amino acids. CDR3 coding DNA: TGTGCCACCAGCATCGGCGGGATTGATACCTACGAGCAGTACTTC. This translates into CATSIGGIDTYEQYF.

CDR3 region: CASSLQGGADTQYF. CDR3 nucleotides: TGTGCCAGCAGCTTGCAGGGGGGCGCAGATACGCAGTATTTT. This rearrangement joins TRBV5-4 to TRBJ2-3, with a weak D call TRBD1 (7 bases). The CDR3 totals 14 residues. Germline CDR1 reads SGHNT; CDR2 reads YYREEE (reference sequence). The germline V and J ends were trimmed by 1 base and 4 bases, with 10 bases remaining between them. Using reference TRBV5-4 and TRBJ2-3 for the parts outside the CDR3, the full variable domain is ETGVTQSPTHLIKTRGQQVTLRCSSQSGHNTVSWYQQALGQGPQFIFQYYREEENGRGNFPPRFSGLQFPNYSSELNVNALELDDSALYLCASSLQGGADTQYFGPGTRLTVL.

This sequence joins TRBV4-1 and TRBJ2-7; 10 nucleotides line up with TRBD1. The trim removed 3 bases at V and 4 bases at J, leaving 6 bases unmatched. The CDR3 totals 15 residues. Germline lookup yields CDR1 MGHRA and CDR2 YSYEKL. The CDR3 here is CASSQSGTGAYEQYF. As DNA, the CDR3 is TGCGCCAGCAGCCAGTCCGGGACAGGGGCTTACGAGCAGTACTTC.

This clonotype was detected a few times. The genes are TRBV29-1 and TRBJ1-3; possibly TRBD1 for D (5 bases). The germline V gene has CDR1 SQVTM and CDR2 ANQGSEA. V gave up 7 bases and J gave up 2 bases, with 12 bases separating them. The CDR3 consists of 13 residues. The CDR3 reads CSGAGGAGNTIYF. Here the CDR3 DNA reads TGCAGCGGGGCCGGGGGTGCTGGAAACACCATATATTTT.

This clonotype was detected only a few times. The chain recombines TRBV5-1 with TRBJ2-5; 7 nucleotides line up with TRBD2. Trimming cost V 3 bases and J 0 bases; bases outside gene matches: 8. This CDR3 contains 16 residues. In germline, CDR1 is SGHRS, CDR2 YFSETQ. The CDR3 nucleotides read TGCGCCAGCAGCTCTACCGGGACTACCTACCAAGAGACCCAGTACTTC. It encodes CASSSTGTTYQETQYF.

CDR3 loop: CASSLAWGHYEQYF. The CDR3 DNA reads TGCGCCAGCAGCTTGGCCTGGGGACACTACGAGCAGTACTTC. V and J are TRBV5-1 and TRBJ2-7; D might be TRBD1 (6 bases). CDR3 length: 14 amino acids. The ends were cut back, 0 bases at V and 3 bases at J, with 10 bases in the middle. Germline loops: CDR1 SGHRS, CDR2 YFSETQ.